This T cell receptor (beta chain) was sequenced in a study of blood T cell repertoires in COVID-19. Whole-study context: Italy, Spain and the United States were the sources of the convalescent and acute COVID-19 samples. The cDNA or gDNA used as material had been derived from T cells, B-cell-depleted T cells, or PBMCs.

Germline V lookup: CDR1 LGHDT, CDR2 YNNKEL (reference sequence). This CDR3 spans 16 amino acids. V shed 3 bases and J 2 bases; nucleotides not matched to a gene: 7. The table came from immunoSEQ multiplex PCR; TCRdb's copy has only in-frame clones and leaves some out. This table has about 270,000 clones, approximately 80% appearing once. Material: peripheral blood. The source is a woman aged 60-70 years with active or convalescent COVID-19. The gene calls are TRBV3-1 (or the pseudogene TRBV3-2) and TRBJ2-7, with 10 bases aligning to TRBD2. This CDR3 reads CASSQALAGGPYEQYF. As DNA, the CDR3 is TGTGCCAGCAGCCAGGCATTAGCGGGGGGCCCCTACGAGCAGTACTTC.